Presented here are 29 T cell receptor beta chains from one specimen sequenced in a study of CD8 T cells in Susac syndrome (dated by TCRdb to between 2017 and 2020). To prepare the library, the immunoSEQ multiplex PCR assay was applied. RNA was extracted using the RNeasy kit, and roughly 0.5 to 1 microgram was reverse transcribed with random hexamers. Starting from the raw public reads, TCRdb applied fastp trimming at Q25, assembled clones with MiXCR and retained in-frame beta chains. Identical CDR3 proteins give one entry, which carries the most common genes and DNA. This sample has 150,000 to 160,000 distinct CDR3 sequences in its table, and approximately 94% of those were observed once. The ten largest clones take up 0.2% to 0.25% of the sample. The sequencing input was CD8+ T cells from PBMCs. These receptor sequences come from a human donor with multiple sclerosis.

This chain joins TRBV4-1 and TRBJ2-7; D not resolved. The CDR3 has 13 amino acids. Trimming shortened V by 4 bases and J by 4 bases, and 11 bases separated the two germline ends. Germline loops: CDR1 MGHRA, CDR2 YSYEKL. The CDR3 DNA sequence: TGCGCCAGCAGCCCCTCCATGCGGTACGAGCAGTACTTC. Translating gives CASSPSMRYEQYF.

The gene calls are TRBV19 and TRBJ1-1; a weak D match, TRBD1 (5 bases). The ends were cut back, 4 bases at V and 1 base at J, with 16 bases in the middle. This CDR3 has 16 amino acids. Per germline, CDR1 LNHDA and CDR2 SQIVND (reference sequence). This CDR3 reads CASSKGLRNPNTEAFF. CDR3 nucleotides: TGTGCCAGTAGTAAGGGGCTTCGGAATCCGAACACTGAAGCTTTCTTT.

The rearrangement links TRBV12-3 or TRBV12-4 to TRBJ1-5; TRBD1 agrees at 9 bases. The CDR3 contains 14 residues. V shed 8 bases and J 3 bases; nucleotides not matched to a gene: 5. The CDR3 coding sequence is TGTGCCAGCGGACAGGGGTCATTCAATCAGCCCCAGCATTTT. Amino acids: CASGQGSFNQPQHF.

This chain joins TRBV7-6 and TRBJ1-2, with TRBD1 as a possible D gene (5 bases). With 5 bases removed from V and 4 bases from J, the gap between germline ends came to 20 bases. This CDR3 spans 16 amino acids. Germline CDR1 SGHVS, CDR2 FNYEAQ. The CDR3 sequence is CASSLEAGWGSYGYTF. CDR3 nucleotide sequence: TGTGCCAGCAGCCTAGAGGCAGGGTGGGGCTCCTATGGCTACACCTTC. The full variable domain, in which reference TRBV7-6 and TRBJ1-2 provide the parts outside the CDR3, is GAGVSQSPRYKVTKRGQDVALRCDPISGHVSLYWYRQALGQGPEFLTYFNYEAQQDKSGLPNDRFSAERPEGSISTLTIQRTEQRDSAMYRCASSLEAGWGSYGYTFGSGTRLTVV.

The rearrangement joins TRBV30 to TRBJ1-5, with 7 bases lining up with TRBD1. Germline CDR1 reads GTSNPN; CDR2 reads SVGIG (reference sequence). The CDR3 is 14 amino acids. Unmatched junction bases numbered 5, after V lost 3 bases and J lost 3 bases. The CDR3 loop is CAWSPQGFNQPQHF. Here the CDR3 DNA reads TGTGCCTGGAGCCCACAGGGGTTCAATCAGCCCCAGCATTTT.

This clonotype appeared a single time. The chain carries TRBV7-9 and TRBJ1-2; D unresolved. The CDR3 runs 12 residues. Germline loops: CDR1 SEHNR, CDR2 FQNEAQ (reference sequence). Trimming pared 2 bases from V and 6 bases from J, leaving 7 bases between. The CDR3 nucleotides read TGTGCCAGCAGCTTATTCAGCAATGGCTACACCTTC. It encodes CASSLFSNGYTF.

The genes are TRBV3-1 and TRBJ2-1; 14 positions match TRBD2. Germline V gives CDR1 LGHDT, CDR2 YNNKEL (reference sequence). The CDR3 runs 19 residues. J was trimmed by 4 bases and V by 0 bases; bases with no gene match: 8. For the CDR3, the DNA is TGTGCCAGCAGCCAAGAAGGGGGACTAGCGGGGGCCCCTTACAATGAGCAGTTCTTC. Protein product: CASSQEGGLAGAPYNEQFF.

This chain connects TRBV10-3 to TRBJ2-2; D gene ambiguous. Germline V gene lookup returns CDR1 ENHRY and CDR2 SYGVKD. The CDR3 loop spans 11 amino acids. V was cut by 6 bases and J by 2 bases, with 1 base left in between. CDR3 sequence reads: CAISNTGELFF. CDR3 coding DNA: TGTGCCATCAGCAACACCGGGGAGCTGTTTTTT.

The chain links TRBV29-1 to TRBJ2-5, with 7 bases lining up with TRBD1. Losses at the gene ends were 3 bases for V and 5 bases for J; bases not matched to a gene: 9. This CDR3 has 14 residues. The V gene's germline CDR1 is SQVTM and CDR2 ANQGSEA. CDR3 in DNA: TGCAGCGTTGATCGGGTACAGGGGTTGGAGACCCAGTACTTC. Its protein is CSVDRVQGLETQYF.

This sequence joins TRBV10-3 and TRBJ2-5, with TRBD1 matching 8 bases. Germline trimming cut 2 bases from V and 5 bases from J; bases unmatched to any gene: 4. From germline, CDR1 is ENHRY and CDR2 SYGVKD. The CDR3 is made up of 14 amino acids. CDR3 nucleotide sequence: TGTGCCATCAGTGAGAGGACAGGGAAGGAGACCCAGTACTTC. Encoded protein: CAISERTGKETQYF.

The V and J genes are TRBV13 and TRBJ2-2; the match to TRBD1 covers 7 bases. This CDR3 has 18 residues. The trim removed 1 base at V and 4 bases at J, leaving 12 bases unmatched. Per germline, CDR1 PRHDT and CDR2 FYEKMQ (reference sequence). CDR3 bases: TGTGCCAGCAGCTTAGAACTACAGGGGCCATCGGGCACCGGGGAGCTGTTTTTT. Residues: CASSLELQGPSGTGELFF.

The rearrangement joins TRBV9 to TRBJ1-1; 11 bases match TRBD1. The CDR3 consists of 17 residues. Looked up from germline, CDR1 is SGDLS and CDR2 is YYNGEE. V dropped 4 bases and J dropped 1; count of bases not matched to a gene: 9. This chain's CDR3 is CASSSPGTGGTNTEAFF. Written as DNA, the CDR3 is TGTGCCAGCAGCTCCCCCGGGACAGGGGGAACGAACACTGAAGCTTTCTTT.

This chain joins TRBV9 and TRBJ2-1; unclear D gene. Germline assignment: CDR1 SGDLS and CDR2 YYNGEE. V shed 0 bases and J shed 5 bases, with 6 bases lying between them. The length of the CDR3 is 13 residues. CDR3 amino acids: CASSVEADNEQFF. DNA for the CDR3: TGTGCCAGCAGCGTAGAGGCAGACAATGAGCAGTTCTTC.

V and J are TRBV27 and TRBJ1-2, with D unclear. Germline CDR1 MNHEY, CDR2 SMNVEV (reference sequence). The CDR3 has 14 residues. V was trimmed by 3 bases and J by 8 bases, leaving 16 bases between them. The CDR3 DNA reads as TGTGCCAGCAGTTTGGGCCGCCTTTTTGACGGCTACACCTTC. It codes for CASSLGRLFDGYTF.

This clonotype was detected only once. The V gene is TRBV6-5, the J gene TRBJ2-2; D is unclear. With 1 base removed from V and 1 base from J, the gap between germline ends came to 13 bases. The CDR3 is 17 amino acids. The germline V gene encodes CDR1 MNHEY and CDR2 SVGAGI. CDR3 amino acids: CASSYYRAYKNTGELFF. In DNA form, the CDR3 reads TGTGCCAGCAGTTACTACAGAGCCTACAAGAACACCGGGGAGCTGTTTTTT.

The gene calls are TRBV2 and TRBJ2-1; D uncertain. In germline, CDR1 is SNHLY, CDR2 FYNNEI. This CDR3 has 13 amino acids. V was cut by 4 bases and J by 5 bases, with 9 bases left in between. CDR3 in amino acids: CASSVKRNNEQFF. Written as DNA, the CDR3 is TGTGCCAGCAGTGTGAAGAGAAACAATGAGCAGTTCTTC.

This chain connects TRBV29-1 to TRBJ2-7; D is possibly TRBD1 (7 bases). The CDR3 is 17 amino acids. Germline V CDR1 and CDR2: SQVTM, ANQGSEA. Trimming pared 0 bases from V and 7 bases from J, leaving 25 bases between. The CDR3 DNA sequence: TGCAGCGTTGAAGATCCGAACGGAGGGGGCGAGGCGCGGGAGCAGTACTTC. Its translation: CSVEDPNGGGEAREQYF.

The gene calls are TRBV19 and TRBJ1-2; 7 nucleotides line up with TRBD1. Germline CDR1 LNHDA, CDR2 SQIVND (reference sequence). The V and J ends lost 3 bases and 3 bases, in that order; junction bases with no gene match: 7. This CDR3 has 15 amino acids. CDR3 sequence reads: CASSIMTGNYYGYTF. CDR3 in DNA: TGTGCCAGTAGTATCATGACAGGGAACTACTATGGCTACACCTTC.

The chain is built from TRBV6-6 and TRBJ1-4, with D perhaps matching TRBD1 (5 bases). Germline V gives CDR1 MNHNY, CDR2 SVGAGI (reference sequence). The CDR3 loop spans 13 amino acids. V lost 7 bases and J 3 bases, leaving 9 bases between the germline ends. The CDR3 sequence: CASKGTPNEKLFF. The CDR3 nucleotides read TGTGCCAGCAAGGGGACCCCTAATGAAAAACTGTTTTTT.

The chain couples TRBV7-6 to TRBJ1-4, with D perhaps TRBD1 (6 bases). The V end was cut by 6 bases, the J end by 7 bases, with 15 bases between. The CDR3 has 14 amino acids. From germline, CDR1 is SGHVS and CDR2 FNYEAQ. The CDR3 DNA reads as TGTGCCAGCAGTTCAGGGGCCGCCCCTGAAAAACTGTTTTTT. Its protein product is CASSSGAAPEKLFF.

The chain recombines TRBV13 with TRBJ2-5; 7 bases are a match to TRBD1. Germline values: CDR1 PRHDT, CDR2 FYEKMQ (reference sequence). CDR3 length: 15 amino acids. The ends lost 1 base at V and 3 bases at J; junction bases unmatched: 5. CDR3 loop: CASSLDRGEEETQYF. CDR3 sequence (DNA): TGTGCCAGCAGCTTAGACAGGGGAGAGGAAGAGACCCAGTACTTC. Full variable domain (outside the CDR3, taken from reference TRBV13 and TRBJ2-5): AAGVIQSPRHLIKEKRETATLKCYPIPRHDTVYWYQQGPGQDPQFLISFYEKMQSDKGSIPDRFSAQQFSDYHSELNMSSLELGDSALYFCASSLDRGEEETQYFGPGTRLLVL.

This clonotype was recorded once. This chain uses TRBV3-1 with TRBJ2-7; 10 positions match TRBD1. J was trimmed by 5 bases and V by 0 bases; bases with no gene match: 10. CDR1 is LGHDT and CDR2 is YNNKEL in the germline V gene (reference sequence). This CDR3 is 17 amino acids long. The CDR3 DNA reads as TGTGCCAGCAGCCAAGAAAGACGCCGGACAGGGGGGAACGAGCAGTACTTC. It codes for CASSQERRRTGGNEQYF.

The chain is built from TRBV3-1 and TRBJ2-3; TRBD1 matches 7 bases. The germline V gene has CDR1 LGHDT and CDR2 YNNKEL (reference sequence). V dropped 0 bases and J dropped 5; count of bases not matched to a gene: 11. There are 17 residues in the CDR3. The CDR3 region has the DNA TGTGCCAGCAGCCAAGAACAGGGGCGGGTTGGAGGAGATACGCAGTATTTT. Amino acid sequence: CASSQEQGRVGGDTQYF.

The rearrangement links TRBV4-1 to TRBJ2-7; TRBD1 matches at 8 bases. Losses at the gene ends were 1 base for V and 3 bases for J; bases not matched to a gene: 5. This CDR3 contains 15 residues. CDR1 and CDR2 (germline): MGHRA, YSYEKL. The CDR3 coding sequence is TGCGCCAGCAGCCAAGTTTTACAGGGGGACTACGAGCAGTACTTC. It encodes CASSQVLQGDYEQYF.

CDR3 residues: CASSERDQYF. The CDR3 nucleotides read TGTGCCAGCAGTGAAAGGGACCAGTACTTC. This chain uses TRBV2 with TRBJ2-5; the D is unclear. Looked up from germline, CDR1 is SNHLY and CDR2 is FYNNEI. The CDR3 has 10 residues. Trimming shortened V by 2 bases and J by 10 bases, and 5 bases separated the two germline ends.

The chain is built from TRBV20-1 and TRBJ2-7, with D perhaps assigned TRBD1 or TRBD2 (6 bases each). V lost 8 bases to trimming and J lost 7 bases, with 15 bases between them. Germline loops: CDR1 DFQATT, CDR2 SNEGSKA (reference sequence). This CDR3 has 11 residues. Written as DNA, the CDR3 is TGCAGTTCCGGGGGCGCGGGGGAGCAGTACTTC. It yields the protein CSSGGAGEQYF.

This chain joins TRBV5-6 and TRBJ2-7; possibly TRBD2 for D (6 bases). The germline V and J ends were trimmed by 0 bases and 4 bases, with 11 bases remaining between them. From germline, CDR1 is SGHDT and CDR2 YYEEEE. CDR3 length: 14 amino acids. CDR3 sequence (DNA): TGTGCCAGCAGCTTGGGACTAGGTGATTACGAGCAGTACTTC. Amino acid sequence: CASSLGLGDYEQYF.

V is TRBV13 and J is TRBJ1-1, with D possibly being TRBD1 (5 bases). The CDR3 length is 14 residues. The V end was cut by 3 bases, the J end by 3 bases, with 11 bases between. CDR1 and CDR2 (germline): PRHDT, FYEKMQ (reference sequence). The DNA for the CDR3 is TGTGCCAGCAGCTTTGGACATCTGGACACTGAAGCTTTCTTT. This gives the protein CASSFGHLDTEAFF.

The chain carries TRBV13 and TRBJ2-7, with 13 bases fitting TRBD2. Germline-derived CDR1 and CDR2 are PRHDT and FYEKMQ (reference sequence). The CDR3 loop spans 13 amino acids. J was trimmed by 10 bases and V by 5 bases; bases with no gene match: 5. CDR3 sequence reads: CASSTGLAGDQYF. The CDR3, as DNA: TGTGCCAGCAGCACCGGACTAGCGGGGGATCAGTACTTC.